This T cell receptor beta chain was recovered during a study of Ad26.COV2.S vaccination and SARS-CoV-2 variants (dated by TCRdb to about 2021). Notes on the research overall: Vaccine-arm donors came from COV1001, a multicentre, randomized, double-blind, placebo-controlled phase I-IIa trial of Ad26.COV2.S in healthy adults. A total of roughly 30 samples were included in the TCR-sequenced set, comprising around 19 Ad26.COV2.S vaccine recipients, 5 placebo recipients and 8 SARS-CoV-2 convalescent individuals. Ad26.COV2.S was administered intramuscularly at a dose of 5x10^10 or 1x10^11 viral particles, either as one shot or as two shots given 56 days apart. Trial participants were randomized into five groups of five, in which low-dose or high-dose Ad26.COV2.S was given once or twice, or placebo was given on both occasions. Blinding of investigators to trial group allocation was maintained during experiments and outcome assessment. The specificity and breadth of SARS-CoV-2-reactive T cell receptors after Ad26.COV2.S vaccination were assessed by TCRbeta repertoire sequencing. Overall study results and their limits: According to the authors, total T cell responses may have been underestimated by the TCR breadth and depth analyses. Compared with placebo recipients, Ad26.COV2.S recipients showed higher spike-specific TCR breadth (P = 0.0014). The study lacked the statistical power to compare responses across vaccine doses or regimens. Vaccine and placebo recipients had comparable non-spike TCR breadth, which fits with the vaccine containing only spike. Substantial breadth of spike-specific CD8+ and CD4+ T cell responses was reported after vaccination.

The treatment or condition label for this specimen denotes: around 19 received Ad26.COV2.S at low or high dose, single or two shots; roughly five received placebo; per-sample allocation not given. Repertoires of vaccine and placebo recipients were sequenced from samples taken on day 63 after the first injection. Cohort 1b enrolled roughly 25 adults aged 18-55 years at a single site in Boston, USA, between 29 July and 7 August 2020. Ad26.COV2.S consisted of a replication-incompetent adenovirus type 26 vector by which a prefusion-stabilized SARS-CoV-2 spike protein from the original Wuhan strain was expressed. The immunoSEQ Assay was used to sequence TCRbeta CDR3 regions. After extraction, genomic DNA underwent amplification by bias-controlled multiplex PCR, followed by high-throughput sequencing. In the original analysis: To quantify the absolute abundance of each unique TCRbeta CDR3 region, sequences were collapsed and filtered. T cell fraction was estimated by normalizing TCRbeta template counts to usable DNA, with usable DNA measured through amplification of reference genes found in all nucleated cells. Repertoire TCRs were annotated as SARS-CoV-2-specific when V gene, CDR3 amino acid sequence and J gene were exactly matched to a known reactive TCR set. The reference SARS-CoV-2 TCR set was derived from MIRA and filtered for enrichment in COVID-19-positive ImmuneCODE repertoires, a step that removed public or cross-reactive TCRs. Using the MIRA antigens, annotated TCRs were further analysed by specific ORF or by position within an ORF. Breadth was defined as annotated unique rearrangements over total unique productive rearrangements; depth was the summed frequency of those rearrangements. Two-sided Wilcoxon rank-sum tests were applied when comparing TCR breadth between groups. The immuneACCESS repertoire file appears here via TCRdb, limited to in-frame rearrangements. These files lack a portion of the clones; in checked studies, under half of the deficit traces to unresolved V genes, and the cause of the others is not known. Clone size and V and J calls were adopted from that table, with D and trimming inferred from the DNA. Recorded for this sample are 380,000 or so clones; around 89% of them occurred a single time. Approximately 4.5% of the sample comes from the top ten.

Germline trimming amounts to 3 bases on V and 5 bases on J, with 3 as the count of junction bases outside the gene matches. The CDR3, from cysteine to phenylalanine, totals 13 residues. Only CDR3 DNA is held: 39 bases, read in frame from base 1. The CDR1 and CDR2 encoded by the germline V gene (reference sequence) are DFQATT and SNEGSKA. As regards this clone: No cognate antigen has been identified for it. Within one base of it there is no much larger clone, and no base qualities were kept.

The chain uses TRBV20-1 and TRBJ2-7, and 11 junctional nucleotides match TRBD1. Source: peripheral blood, taken in a trial of Ad26.COV2.S vaccine versus placebo. The clonotype originates from a person aged 18-65 years who received the Ad26.COV2.S COVID-19 vaccine or a placebo. CDR3 reads: CSASRDRGNEQYF. The DNA sequence reads TGCAGTGCTAGTCGGGACAGGGGGAACGAGCAGTACTTC.